These T cell receptor beta chains were read from a single sample in a study of vaccination effects on CD4 cells after COVID-19. Sequenced by immunoSEQ multiplex PCR; TCRdb stores in-frame clones only, minus some. The sample yields more than 12,000 clones, under 80% seen once. No cognate antigen is known for these TCRs. Sequencing used CD4+ T cells from PBMCs cultured with HCoV-NL63 spike peptides, obtained after COVID-19 vaccination. All receptors derive from a human donor who received a COVID-19 vaccine. CDR3s include the opening cysteine and the closing phenylalanine or tryptophan. D genes are given only for firm matches. For some rows the clone size is stated as once, few or many, or as a class when expanded; others skip it.

size: .
J: TRBJ2-1
D: .
V: TRBV2
DNA: TGTGCCAGCAGTAGCCTAAACAATGAGCAGTTCTTC
CDR3: CASSSLNNEQFF

size: .
J: TRBJ2-2
D: .
V: TRBV7-2
DNA: TGTGCCAGCAGGGACGCAAAGGGGGTCGGGGAGCTGTTTTTT
CDR3: CASRDAKGVGELFF

size: .
J: TRBJ1-1
D: .
V: TRBV7-2
DNA: TGTGCCAGCAGCTTAGGGCAGGGGAACACTGAAGCTTTCTTT
CDR3: CASSLGQGNTEAFF

size: few
J: TRBJ2-1
D: .
V: TRBV19
DNA: TGTGCCAGTAGTATAGGTGCCCTTAGCTCCTACAATGAGCAGTTCTTC
CDR3: CASSIGALSSYNEQFF

size: .
J: TRBJ2-7
D: .
V: TRBV20-1
DNA: TGCAGTGCTAATCAGGGAGTCGAGCAGTACTTC
CDR3: CSANQGVEQYF

size: .
J: TRBJ1-4
D: TRBD1
V: TRBV6-5
DNA: TGTGCCAGCAGTCTCGGACAGGCAACTAATGAAAAACTGTTTTTT
CDR3: CASSLGQATNEKLFF

size: few
J: TRBJ1-6
D: TRBD1
V: TRBV24-1
DNA: TGTGCCACGAGACAGGGGGACTATTCACCCCTCCACTTT
CDR3: CATRQGDYSPLHF

size: .
J: TRBJ1-3
D: .
V: TRBV6-5
DNA: TGTGCCAGCGGGTACTCTGGAAACACCATATATTTT
CDR3: CASGYSGNTIYF

size: .
J: TRBJ1-6
D: .
V: TRBV28
DNA: TGTGCCAGCAGTCGAGGCGGGAGCTCCTATAATTCACCCCTCCACTTT
CDR3: CASSRGGSSYNSPLHF

size: .
J: TRBJ2-7
D: TRBD1
V: TRBV28
DNA: TGTGCCAGCACCTCCGGGACAGAATTCTACGAGCAGTACTTC
CDR3: CASTSGTEFYEQYF

size: .
J: TRBJ1-1
D: TRBD1
V: TRBV9
DNA: TGTGCCAGCAGCGAGGGAGTACCGGGACAGGGAAGGTGGACTGAAGCTTTCTTT
CDR3: CASSEGVPGQGRWTEAFF

size: few
J: TRBJ2-1
D: .
V: TRBV13
DNA: TGTGCCAGCGGATTAGGGGGGGCTACCGGGCAGTTCTTC
CDR3: CASGLGGATGQFF

size: .
J: TRBJ2-7
D: .
V: TRBV7-2
DNA: TGTGCCAGCAGCCCCTCCTACGAGCAGTACTTC
CDR3: CASSPSYEQYF

size: .
J: TRBJ2-3
D: TRBD2
V: TRBV5-4
DNA: TGTGCCAGCAGCGCAGCGGGAGGTTCCGGAGATACGCAGTATTTT
CDR3: CASSAAGGSGDTQYF

size: .
J: TRBJ2-7
D: TRBD1
V: TRBV6-5
DNA: TGTGCCAGCAGCACAGGCAGGGGGTCTTTCGAGCAGTACTTC
CDR3: CASSTGRGSFEQYF

size: once
J: TRBJ1-1
D: .
V: TRBV27
DNA: TGTGCCAGCAGTCTCGAAGAACCGGGAATGACTGAAGCTTTCTTT
CDR3: CASSLEEPGMTEAFF

size: medium-sized
J: TRBJ2-6
D: TRBD1
V: TRBV5-1
DNA: TGCGCCAGCAGCTTATGGTCGGGACAGGGGGCGGGCGGGGCCAACGTCCTGACTTTC
CDR3: CASSLWSGQGAGGANVLTF

size: .
J: TRBJ1-3
D: .
V: TRBV6-4
DNA: TGTGCCAGCAGTGACGGGGAGACGGGGCAGGCCTACTCTGGAAACACCATATATTTT
CDR3: CASSDGETGQAYSGNTIYF

size: .
J: TRBJ1-1
D: .
V: TRBV20-1
DNA: TGCAGTGCTAGTGGGAGGGGCCGGGGGAACACTGAAGCTTTCTTT
CDR3: CSASGRGRGNTEAFF

size: .
J: TRBJ2-1
D: TRBD1
V: TRBV6-5
DNA: TGTGCCAGCAGGGCGGGACAGGGGGCATATGAGCAGTTCTTC
CDR3: CASRAGQGAYEQFF

size: .
J: TRBJ1-1
D: .
V: TRBV19
DNA: TGTGCCAGTAGTAGGAAAGGGAGCACTGAAGCTTTCTTT
CDR3: CASSRKGSTEAFF

size: .
J: TRBJ2-3
D: TRBD2
V: TRBV30
DNA: TGTGCTTCCTCGGGGTTGCGGGGGGCCGGGGAAGATACGCAGTATTTT
CDR3: CASSGLRGAGEDTQYF

size: .
J: TRBJ1-2
D: .
V: TRBV14
DNA: TGTGCCAGCAGGCCAAACGCAGGGTGGCTCCTTAAAAACTATGGCTACACCTTC
CDR3: CASRPNAGWLLKNYGYTF

size: once
J: TRBJ1-3
D: .
V: TRBV5-1
DNA: TGCGCCAGCAGCTCGCAGGGCTCTGGAAACACCATATATTTT
CDR3: CASSSQGSGNTIYF

size: .
J: TRBJ1-1
D: .
V: TRBV30
DNA: TGTGCCTGGAGTTTATTACTCCTAACGAACACTGAAGCTTTCTTT
CDR3: CAWSLLLLTNTEAFF

size: .
J: TRBJ2-5
D: .
V: TRBV5-4
DNA: TGTGCCAGCAGTAGCCGGGACCCCTACCAAGAGACCCAGTACTTC
CDR3: CASSSRDPYQETQYF

size: once
J: TRBJ1-2
D: TRBD1
V: TRBV2
DNA: TGTGCCAGCAGTCAAACGGACAGGAGGGTCGGTGGCTACACCTTC
CDR3: CASSQTDRRVGGYTF

size: .
J: TRBJ1-2
D: TRBD1
V: TRBV5-3
DNA: TGTGCCAGAAGCCAAAGACCCTCTTACAGGGGGCGCGGTGGCTACACCTTC
CDR3: CARSQRPSYRGRGGYTF

size: .
J: TRBJ2-1
D: .
V: TRBV7-8
DNA: TGTGCCAGCAGCTTAGCGAGGACGAGCTCCTACAATGAGCAGTTCTTC
CDR3: CASSLARTSSYNEQFF

size: .
J: TRBJ2-7
D: .
V: TRBV28
DNA: TGTGCCAGCAGCCGGTCCTACGAGCAGTACTTC
CDR3: CASSRSYEQYF

size: .
J: TRBJ1-2
D: .
V: TRBV7-9
DNA: TGTGCCAGCAGCTTGATCCAAAGCGGCCTTTATGGCTACACCTTC
CDR3: CASSLIQSGLYGYTF

size: .
J: TRBJ1-5
D: .
V: TRBV6-1
DNA: TGTGCCAGCAGTGACCTAAATCAGCCCCAGCATTTT
CDR3: CASSDLNQPQHF

size: .
J: TRBJ2-1
D: TRBD2
V: TRBV28
DNA: TGTGCCAGCAGCCTCACGGGCGGGAGGAGGGATGAGCAGTTCTTC
CDR3: CASSLTGGRRDEQFF

size: .
J: TRBJ2-6
D: .
V: TRBV5-1
DNA: TGCGCCAGCAGCGACTCGCGCTCTGGGGCCAACGTCCTGACTTTC
CDR3: CASSDSRSGANVLTF

size: few
J: TRBJ1-5
D: .
V: TRBV4-1
DNA: TGCGCCAGCAGCCACGGGACATTGCAAAATCAGCCCCAGCATTTT
CDR3: CASSHGTLQNQPQHF

size: .
J: TRBJ1-1
D: TRBD1
V: TRBV7-9
DNA: TGTGCCAGCAGCTTCTTGGGTAGGGGGCTAAACACTGAAGCTTTCTTT
CDR3: CASSFLGRGLNTEAFF

size: .
J: TRBJ2-2
D: .
V: TRBV7-6
DNA: TGTGCCAGCAGCTTAGGGGTTAGCGTTGACACCGGGGAGCTGTTTTTT
CDR3: CASSLGVSVDTGELFF

size: .
J: TRBJ2-7
D: .
V: TRBV4-3
DNA: TGCGCCAGCAGCTCGTCTACCGGGACACCCTACGAGCAGTACTTC
CDR3: CASSSSTGTPYEQYF

size: .
J: TRBJ1-5
D: .
V: TRBV29-1
DNA: TGCAGCGTTACTTTGACGGGTAGCAATCAGCCCCAGCATTTT
CDR3: CSVTLTGSNQPQHF

size: .
J: TRBJ1-3
D: TRBD1
V: TRBV5-5
DNA: TGTGCCAGCAGCTTGGACAGGGGTGGAAACACCATATATTTT
CDR3: CASSLDRGGNTIYF

size: .
J: TRBJ2-1
D: .
V: TRBV3-1/TRBV3-2
DNA: TGTGCCAGCAGCCAAATGCAGGCAGCGGGTGAGCAGTTCTTC
CDR3: CASSQMQAAGEQFF

size: few
J: TRBJ2-7
D: .
V: TRBV7-9
DNA: TGTGCCAGCAGCTCCCTCGGGGCCCGAGACGAGCAGTACTTC
CDR3: CASSSLGARDEQYF

size: .
J: TRBJ2-2
D: TRBD1
V: TRBV19
DNA: TGTGCCAGTAGTTTCGGACAGGGTTGGACCGGGGAGCTGTTTTTT
CDR3: CASSFGQGWTGELFF

size: few
J: TRBJ1-2
D: .
V: TRBV19
DNA: TGTGCCAGTAGTTCACAGGGTTATGGCTACACCTTC
CDR3: CASSSQGYGYTF

size: .
J: TRBJ2-3
D: TRBD2
V: TRBV9
DNA: TGTGCCAGCACCCCACGGGGCGTGGGAGGGGATACGCAGTATTTT
CDR3: CASTPRGVGGDTQYF

size: .
J: TRBJ2-7
D: TRBD1
V: TRBV4-1
DNA: TGCGCCAGCAGCTACAGGACAGGGGGCTACGAGCAGTACTTC
CDR3: CASSYRTGGYEQYF

size: .
J: TRBJ2-3
D: .
V: TRBV4-1
DNA: TGCGCCAGCAGCCAAGATCGGGTAGATACGCAGTATTTT
CDR3: CASSQDRVDTQYF

size: .
J: TRBJ1-3
D: .
V: TRBV3-1/TRBV3-2
DNA: TGTGCCAGCAGCCAGGAGGTCCTACAGGGAAACACCATATATTTT
CDR3: CASSQEVLQGNTIYF

size: .
J: TRBJ1-5
D: .
V: TRBV5-4
DNA: TGTGCCAGCAGCTTGGAACAGGACGATCAGCCCCAGCATTTT
CDR3: CASSLEQDDQPQHF